The entry below gives a single T cell receptor (beta chain) sequence along with its context. The record originates from a study of T cells in Graves' hyperthyroidism and ophthalmopathy. TCR beta CDR3 sequences were amplified from RNA transcripts. The HTBI primer set was used in a first-round RT-PCR of the TCR CDR3. TCRdb itself ran the multiplex PCR reads through MiXCR, one entry per CDR3 protein. The sample records around 540,000 distinct CDR3 sequences, 40% to 55% being singletons. Unmatched junction bases numbered 10, after V lost 5 bases and J lost 6 bases. The CDR3 is 16 residues long. Germline CDR1 SGHVS, CDR2 FQNEAQ.

The chain combines TRBV7-8 with TRBJ2-2; the match to TRBD2 covers 9 bases. The sequenced sample was peripheral blood or thyroid tissue (not recorded which). The sequence was collected from a woman between 18 and 29 years old with Graves' hyperthyroidism. CDR3 sequence: CASSPAAGGAAGELFF. The CDR3 DNA is TGTGCCAGCAGCCCGGCGGCGGGAGGGGCGGCCGGGGAGCTGTTTTTT.